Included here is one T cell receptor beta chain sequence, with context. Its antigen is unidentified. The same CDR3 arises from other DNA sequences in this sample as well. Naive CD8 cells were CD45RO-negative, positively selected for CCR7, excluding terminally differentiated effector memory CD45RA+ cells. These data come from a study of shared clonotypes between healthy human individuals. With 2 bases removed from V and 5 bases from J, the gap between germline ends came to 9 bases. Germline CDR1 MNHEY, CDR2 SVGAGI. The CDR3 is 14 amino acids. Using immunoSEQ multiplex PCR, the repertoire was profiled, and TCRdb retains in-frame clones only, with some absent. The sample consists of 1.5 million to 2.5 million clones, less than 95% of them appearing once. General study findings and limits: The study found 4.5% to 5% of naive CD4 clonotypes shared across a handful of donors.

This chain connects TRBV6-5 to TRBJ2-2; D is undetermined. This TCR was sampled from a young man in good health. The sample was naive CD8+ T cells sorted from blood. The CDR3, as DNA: TGTGCCAGCAGTTACGGGGAAGGGACCGGGGAGCTGTTTTTT. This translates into CASSYGEGTGELFF.